This TCR beta chain was identified in a study of shared clonotypes between healthy human individuals. Concerning this clone: In the same sample, other DNA sequences code for this CDR3.

Authors' analysis steps: ImmunoSEQ only sent back junction sequences with no quality scores, so filtering was done differently. The method was immunoSEQ multiplex PCR; TCRdb's version includes in-frame clones alone and lacks a portion of them. That table supplies the V and J calls and clone size; D and trimming were determined from the DNA. The sample records about 1.1 million clones, 70% to 80% being singletons. The CDR3 has 13 amino acids. Germline V gives CDR1 SQVTM, CDR2 ANQGSEA. V lost 1 base and J lost 0, with 6 bases in between. What was sequenced was memory CD4+ T cells from PBMCs. Described subset: CD45RA-negative fraction. This receptor was taken from a man between 18 and 29 years old in good health. Some clones in this sample may be carry-over from other donors' samples. This sequence joins TRBV29-1 and TRBJ1-1; unclear D gene. For the CDR3, the DNA is TGCAGCGTTGAAGGGCAGATGAACACTGAAGCTTTCTTT. It is translated as CSVEGQMNTEAFF.